This T cell receptor (beta chain) originates from a study of blood T cell repertoires in COVID-19. Turning to the study itself: Sites in the United States, Italy and Spain provided acute and convalescent COVID-19 samples.

Trimming cost V 3 bases and J 2 bases, with 15 bases left between them. The CDR3 spans 16 residues. Germline CDR1 reads SGHDT; CDR2 reads YYEEEE. In the authors' methods: The authors estimated nucleated cell counts from reference gene primer amplification. Sequenced by immunoSEQ multiplex PCR; TCRdb stores in-frame clones only, minus some. The DNA was the basis for D and trimming; V, J and clone size are from that table. The data show about 160,000 clones, around 84% seen once. The chain carries TRBV5-6 and TRBJ1-5; D ambiguous. The source of this sequence is a man aged 55 to 70 with COVID-19, enrolled during active disease. The sequencing input was peripheral blood. In DNA, the CDR3 is TGTGCCAGCAGCTCCCTCGCGGGTGCCGGCAATCAGCCCCAGCATTTT. Translation gives CASSSLAGAGNQPQHF.